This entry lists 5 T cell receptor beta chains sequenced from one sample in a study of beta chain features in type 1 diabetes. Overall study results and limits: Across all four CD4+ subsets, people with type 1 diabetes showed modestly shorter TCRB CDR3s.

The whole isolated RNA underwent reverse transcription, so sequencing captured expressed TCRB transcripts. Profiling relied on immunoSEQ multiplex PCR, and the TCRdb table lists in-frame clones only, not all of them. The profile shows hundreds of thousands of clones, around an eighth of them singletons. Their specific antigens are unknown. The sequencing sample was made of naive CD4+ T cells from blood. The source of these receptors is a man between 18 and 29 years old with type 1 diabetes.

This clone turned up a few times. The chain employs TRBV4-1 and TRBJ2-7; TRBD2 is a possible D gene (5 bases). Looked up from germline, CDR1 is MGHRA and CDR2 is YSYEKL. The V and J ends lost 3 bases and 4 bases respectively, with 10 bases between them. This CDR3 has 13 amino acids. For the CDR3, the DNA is TGCGCCAGCAGCCATCCTCGGGGTTACGAGCAGTACTTC. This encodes CASSHPRGYEQYF.

CDR3 residues: CASSEGQGVVEYF. DNA of the CDR3: TGTGCCAGCAGTGAAGGACAGGGGGTGGTTGAGTACTTC. The rearrangement uses TRBV2 and TRBJ2-7, with 9 bases aligning to TRBD1. There are 13 residues in the CDR3. Germline-derived CDR1 and CDR2 are SNHLY and FYNNEI. The J segment lost 11 bases and the V segment lost 1 base, leaving 6 bases of the junction unmatched.

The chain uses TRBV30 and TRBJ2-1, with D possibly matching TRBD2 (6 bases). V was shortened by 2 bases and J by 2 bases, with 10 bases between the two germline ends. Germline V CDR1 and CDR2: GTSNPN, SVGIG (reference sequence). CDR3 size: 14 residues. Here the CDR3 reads CAWSYASAYNEQFF. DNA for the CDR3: TGTGCCTGGAGTTACGCTAGCGCCTACAATGAGCAGTTCTTC. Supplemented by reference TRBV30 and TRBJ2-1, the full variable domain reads SQTIHQWPATLVQPVGSPLSLECTVEGTSNPNLYWYRQAAGRGLQLLFYSVGIGQISSEVPQNLSASRPQDRQFILSSKKLLLSDSGFYLCAWSYASAYNEQFFGPGTRLTVL.

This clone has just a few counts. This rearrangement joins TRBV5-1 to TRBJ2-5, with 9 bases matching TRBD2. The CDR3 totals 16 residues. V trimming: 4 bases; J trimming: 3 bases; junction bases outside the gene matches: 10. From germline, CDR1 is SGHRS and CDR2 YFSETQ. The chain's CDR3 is CASSAGNSGSEETQYF. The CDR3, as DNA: TGCGCCAGCAGCGCTGGTAATAGCGGGAGTGAAGAGACCCAGTACTTC. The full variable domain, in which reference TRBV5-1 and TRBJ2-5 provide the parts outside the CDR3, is KAGVTQTPRYLIKTRGQQVTLSCSPISGHRSVSWYQQTPGQGLQFLFEYFSETQRNKGNFPGRFSGRQFSNSRSEMNVSTLELGDSALYLCASSAGNSGSEETQYFGPGTRLLVL.

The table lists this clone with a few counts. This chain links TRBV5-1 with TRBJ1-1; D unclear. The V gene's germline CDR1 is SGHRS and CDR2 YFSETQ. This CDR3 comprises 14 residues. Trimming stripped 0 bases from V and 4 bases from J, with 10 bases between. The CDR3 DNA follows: TGCGCCAGCAGCTTGGAATCCCGGGGCACTGAAGCTTTCTTT. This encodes CASSLESRGTEAFF.